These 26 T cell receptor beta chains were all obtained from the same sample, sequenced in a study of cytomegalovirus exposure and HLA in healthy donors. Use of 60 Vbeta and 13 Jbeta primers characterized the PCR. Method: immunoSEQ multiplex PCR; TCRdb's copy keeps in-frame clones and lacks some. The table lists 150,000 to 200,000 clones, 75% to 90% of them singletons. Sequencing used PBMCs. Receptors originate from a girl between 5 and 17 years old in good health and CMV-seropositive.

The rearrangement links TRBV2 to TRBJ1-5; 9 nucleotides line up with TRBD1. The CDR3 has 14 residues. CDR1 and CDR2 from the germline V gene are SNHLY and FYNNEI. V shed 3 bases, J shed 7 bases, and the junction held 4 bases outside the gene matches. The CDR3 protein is CASSEGTGRQPQHF. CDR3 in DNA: TGTGCCAGCAGTGAGGGGACAGGGAGACAGCCCCAGCATTTT.

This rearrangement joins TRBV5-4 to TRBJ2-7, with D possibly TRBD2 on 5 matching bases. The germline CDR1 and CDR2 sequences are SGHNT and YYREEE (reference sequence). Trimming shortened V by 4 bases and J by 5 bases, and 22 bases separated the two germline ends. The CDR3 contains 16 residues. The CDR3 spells CASSIPGTLGANEQYF. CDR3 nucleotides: TGTGCCAGCAGCATACCGGGTACTCTGGGAGCCAACGAGCAGTACTTC.

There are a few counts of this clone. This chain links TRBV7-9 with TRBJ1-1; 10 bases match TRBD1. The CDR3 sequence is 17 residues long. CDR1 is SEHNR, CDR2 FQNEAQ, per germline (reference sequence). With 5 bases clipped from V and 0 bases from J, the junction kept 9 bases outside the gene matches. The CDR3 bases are TGTGCCAGCAGCCCGGGACAGGGGACCTCCTTGAACACTGAAGCTTTCTTT. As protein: CASSPGQGTSLNTEAFF.

The CDR3 protein is CASSHQEGLGEETQYF. CDR3 coding DNA: TGTGCCAGCAGCCACCAGGAGGGACTAGGGGAAGAGACCCAGTACTTC. The genes are TRBV7-9 and TRBJ2-5, with TRBD2 matching 8 bases. The trim removed 5 bases at V and 3 bases at J, leaving 11 bases unmatched. There are 16 residues in the CDR3. The germline gives CDR1 SEHNR, CDR2 FQNEAQ (reference sequence).

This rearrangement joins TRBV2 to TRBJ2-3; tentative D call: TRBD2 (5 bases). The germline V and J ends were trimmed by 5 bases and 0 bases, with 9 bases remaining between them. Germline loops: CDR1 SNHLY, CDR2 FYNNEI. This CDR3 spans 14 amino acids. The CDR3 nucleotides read TGTGCCAGCAGTCGGGGAACTAGCACAGATACGCAGTATTTT. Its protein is CASSRGTSTDTQYF.

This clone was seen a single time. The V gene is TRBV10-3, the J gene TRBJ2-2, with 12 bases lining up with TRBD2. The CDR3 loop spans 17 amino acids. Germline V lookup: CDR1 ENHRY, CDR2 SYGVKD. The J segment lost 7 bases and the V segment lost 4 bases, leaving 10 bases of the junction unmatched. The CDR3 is CAISALAGGPEIGELFF. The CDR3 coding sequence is TGTGCCATCAGTGCCCTAGCGGGAGGGCCTGAGATCGGGGAGCTGTTTTTT.

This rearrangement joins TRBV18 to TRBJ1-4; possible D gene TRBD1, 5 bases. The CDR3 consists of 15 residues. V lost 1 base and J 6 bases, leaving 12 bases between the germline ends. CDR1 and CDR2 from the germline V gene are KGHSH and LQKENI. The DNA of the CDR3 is TGTGCCAGCTCACCACGGGGAGGGGCGGATGAAAAACTGTTTTTT. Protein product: CASSPRGGADEKLFF.

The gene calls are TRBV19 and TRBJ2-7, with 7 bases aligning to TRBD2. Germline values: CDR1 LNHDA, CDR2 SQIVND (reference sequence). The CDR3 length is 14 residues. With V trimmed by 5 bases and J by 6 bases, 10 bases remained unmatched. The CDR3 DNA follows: TGTGCCAGTAGTTCGTGGGCCGGCGGGGGCGAGCAGTACTTC. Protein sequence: CASSSWAGGGEQYF.

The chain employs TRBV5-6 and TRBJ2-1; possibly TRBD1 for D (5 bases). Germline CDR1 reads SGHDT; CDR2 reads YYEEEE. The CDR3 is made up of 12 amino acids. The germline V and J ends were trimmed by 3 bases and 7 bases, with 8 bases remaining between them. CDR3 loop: CASSSTANEQFF. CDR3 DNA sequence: TGTGCCAGCAGCTCGACAGCAAATGAGCAGTTCTTC.

CDR3 region: CASRGAGFHQPQHF. Written as DNA, the CDR3 is TGTGCCAGTAGGGGGGCCGGCTTTCATCAGCCCCAGCATTTT. The chain joins TRBV19 to TRBJ1-5, with D possibly TRBD1 on 6 matching bases. With 6 bases removed from V and 5 bases from J, the gap between germline ends came to 14 bases. The CDR3 runs 14 residues. The germline gives CDR1 LNHDA, CDR2 SQIVND (reference sequence).

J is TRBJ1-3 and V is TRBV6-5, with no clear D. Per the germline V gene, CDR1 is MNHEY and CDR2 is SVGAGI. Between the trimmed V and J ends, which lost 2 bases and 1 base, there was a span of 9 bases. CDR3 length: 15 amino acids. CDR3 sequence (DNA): TGTGCCAGCAGTTACGCCCATGCGTCTGGAAACACCATATATTTT. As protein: CASSYAHASGNTIYF.

CDR3 nucleotides: TGTGCCAGCAGTTCCCCGCTAGCGGGAGTGGTCAATGAGCAGTTCTTC. It is translated as CASSSPLAGVVNEQFF. V and J are TRBV6-5 and TRBJ2-1; 10 nucleotides line up with TRBD2. Germline CDR1 and CDR2: MNHEY and SVGAGI. V gave up 4 bases and J gave up 6 bases; unmatched junction bases: 9. The CDR3 loop spans 16 amino acids.

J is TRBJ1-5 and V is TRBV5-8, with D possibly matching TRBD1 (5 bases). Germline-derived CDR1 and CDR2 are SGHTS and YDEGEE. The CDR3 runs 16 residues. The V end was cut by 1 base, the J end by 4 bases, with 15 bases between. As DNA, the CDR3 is TGTGCCAGCAGCTTGCCCCAAATCAAGGGGAATCAGCCCCAGCATTTT. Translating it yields CASSLPQIKGNQPQHF.

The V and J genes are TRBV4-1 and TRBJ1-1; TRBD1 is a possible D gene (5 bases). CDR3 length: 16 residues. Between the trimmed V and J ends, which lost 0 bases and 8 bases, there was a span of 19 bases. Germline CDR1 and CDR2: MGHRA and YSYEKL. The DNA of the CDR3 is TGCGCCAGCAGCCAAGAGGTAGGGGTTTATTGGGTAGAAGCTTTCTTT. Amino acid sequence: CASSQEVGVYWVEAFF.

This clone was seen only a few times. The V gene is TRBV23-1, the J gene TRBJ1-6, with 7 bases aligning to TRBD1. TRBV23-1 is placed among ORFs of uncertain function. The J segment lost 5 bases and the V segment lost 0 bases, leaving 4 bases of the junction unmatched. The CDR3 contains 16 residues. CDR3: CASSQSGDSHNSPLHF. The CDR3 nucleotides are TGCGCCAGCAGTCAATCGGGGGACAGCCATAATTCACCCCTCCACTTT.

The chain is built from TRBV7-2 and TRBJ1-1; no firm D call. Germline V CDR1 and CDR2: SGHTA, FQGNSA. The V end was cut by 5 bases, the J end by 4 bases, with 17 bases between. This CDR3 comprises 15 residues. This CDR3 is CASSPDIKGSTEAFF. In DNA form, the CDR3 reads TGTGCCAGCAGCCCTGACATTAAAGGAAGCACTGAAGCTTTCTTT.

The CDR3 loop is CASGYPGTTENTQYF. The CDR3 coding sequence is TGCGCCAGCGGTTACCCGGGGACTACCGAGAATACGCAGTATTTT. The chain uses TRBV4-1 and TRBJ2-3; 7 bases are shared with TRBD2. The CDR3 covers 15 residues. V was pared by 8 bases and J by 7 bases, with 15 bases of the junction left unmatched. In germline, CDR1 is MGHRA, CDR2 YSYEKL.

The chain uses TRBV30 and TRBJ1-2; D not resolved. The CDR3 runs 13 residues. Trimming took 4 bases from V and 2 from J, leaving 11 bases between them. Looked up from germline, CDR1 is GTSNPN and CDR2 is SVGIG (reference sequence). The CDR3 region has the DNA TGTGCCTGGACCGTCGGAGGGAACTATGGCTACACCTTC. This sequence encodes CAWTVGGNYGYTF.

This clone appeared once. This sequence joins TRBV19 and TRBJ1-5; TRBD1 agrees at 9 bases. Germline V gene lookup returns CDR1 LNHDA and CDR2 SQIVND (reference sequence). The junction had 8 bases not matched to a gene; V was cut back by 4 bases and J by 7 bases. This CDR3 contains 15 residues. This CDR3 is CASSKVQGARQPQHF. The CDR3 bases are TGTGCCAGTAGTAAGGTACAGGGGGCTCGACAGCCCCAGCATTTT.

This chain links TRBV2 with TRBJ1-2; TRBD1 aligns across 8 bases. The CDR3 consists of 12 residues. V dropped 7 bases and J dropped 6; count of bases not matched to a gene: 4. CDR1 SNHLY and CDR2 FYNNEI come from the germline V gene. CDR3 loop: CASTLTGDGYTF. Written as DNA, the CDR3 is TGTGCCAGCACCTTGACAGGGGATGGCTACACCTTC.

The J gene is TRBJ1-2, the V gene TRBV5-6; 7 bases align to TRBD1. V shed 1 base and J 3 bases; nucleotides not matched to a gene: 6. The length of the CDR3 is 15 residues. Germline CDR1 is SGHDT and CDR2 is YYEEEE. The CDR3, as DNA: TGTGCCAGCAGCTTGTCGGGCAGGGGGGACTATGGCTACACCTTC. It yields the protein CASSLSGRGDYGYTF.

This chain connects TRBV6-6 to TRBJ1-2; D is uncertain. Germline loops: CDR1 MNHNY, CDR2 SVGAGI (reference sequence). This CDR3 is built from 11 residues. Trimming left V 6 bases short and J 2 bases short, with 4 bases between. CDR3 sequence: CASRQNYGYTF. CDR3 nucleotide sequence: TGTGCCAGCAGACAGAACTATGGCTACACCTTC.

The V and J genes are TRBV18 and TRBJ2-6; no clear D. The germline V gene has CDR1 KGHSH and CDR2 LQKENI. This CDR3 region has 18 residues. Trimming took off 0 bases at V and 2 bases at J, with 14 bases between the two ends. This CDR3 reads CASSPPATRGAGANVLTF. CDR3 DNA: TGTGCCAGCTCACCACCGGCTACCAGAGGTGCTGGGGCCAACGTCCTGACTTTC.

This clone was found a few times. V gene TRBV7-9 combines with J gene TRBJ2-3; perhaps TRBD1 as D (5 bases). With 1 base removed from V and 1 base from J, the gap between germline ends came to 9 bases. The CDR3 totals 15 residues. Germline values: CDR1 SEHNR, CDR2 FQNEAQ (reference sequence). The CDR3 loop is CASSLGGAGTDTQYF. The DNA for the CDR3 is TGTGCCAGCAGCTTAGGGGGCGCGGGCACAGATACGCAGTATTTT.

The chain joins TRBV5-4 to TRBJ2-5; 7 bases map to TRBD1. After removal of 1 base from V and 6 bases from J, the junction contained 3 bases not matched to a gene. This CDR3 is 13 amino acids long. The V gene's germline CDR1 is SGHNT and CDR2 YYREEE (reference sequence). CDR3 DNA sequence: TGTGCCAGCAGCTTGCAGGGGGTAAAGACCCAGTACTTC. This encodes CASSLQGVKTQYF.

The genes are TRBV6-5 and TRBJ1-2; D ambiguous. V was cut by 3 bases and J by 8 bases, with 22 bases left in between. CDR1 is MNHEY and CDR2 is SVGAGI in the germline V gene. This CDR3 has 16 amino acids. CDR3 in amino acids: CASSYSPLDFSWGYTF. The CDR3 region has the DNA TGTGCCAGCAGTTATTCCCCCTTGGACTTCTCCTGGGGCTACACCTTC.